This passage covers 16 T cell receptor beta chains from one sample sequenced in a study of CD8 T cells in ankylosing spondylitis. MiXCR was run by TCRdb on the 5' RACE reads, yielding one entry per CDR3 protein. The sample includes around 890,000 distinct CDR3 sequences, 12% of them seen just once. Study-level findings and limits: A motif in TCR beta, a set of eight highly homologous variants, appeared characteristic of ankylosing spondylitis blood.

Their recognized antigens are unknown. What was sequenced was blood, either unsorted or a sorted T cell fraction (not recorded which). The receptor set was obtained from a male donor with ankylosing spondylitis.

J is TRBJ1-1 and V is TRBV5-1; 8 positions match TRBD1. The germline CDR1 and CDR2 sequences are SGHRS and YFSETQ. This CDR3 has 15 amino acids. V lost 3 bases to trimming and J lost 4 bases; unmatched junction nucleotides: 8. The DNA of the CDR3 is TGCGCCAGCAGCTCCCAATCGACAGGGGTCACTGAAGCTTTCTTT. As protein: CASSSQSTGVTEAFF.

The rearrangement uses TRBV7-9 and TRBJ1-2; D is unresolved. The V end was cut by 0 bases, the J end by 6 bases, with 14 bases between. CDR3 length: 15 residues. Germline V gene sequence: CDR1 SEHNR, CDR2 FQNEAQ (reference sequence). The DNA of the CDR3 is TGTGCCAGCAGCTTAGCCGTGATGAAAATGAATGGCTACACCTTC. Its protein is CASSLAVMKMNGYTF.

The J gene is TRBJ2-1, the V gene TRBV9; D gene ambiguous. The CDR3 totals 16 residues. The V gene's germline CDR1 is SGDLS and CDR2 YYNGEE. The V end lost 0 bases, the J end lost 0 bases, and 10 bases lay between the germline ends. The CDR3 spells CASSVGWMSSYNEQFF. As DNA, the CDR3 is TGTGCCAGCAGCGTAGGTTGGATGAGCTCCTACAATGAGCAGTTCTTC.

The genes are TRBV5-3 and TRBJ2-3; unclear D gene. TRBV5-3 is known as an ORF, though its function is uncertain. V lost 4 bases and J lost 2, with 8 bases in between. The CDR3 loop spans 13 amino acids. The CDR3 region has the DNA TGTGCCAGAAGCAAGTCCTTCACAGATACGCAGTATTTT. Its protein product is CARSKSFTDTQYF.

This clonotype was counted between two and nine times. V is TRBV7-2 and J is TRBJ2-1; 7 bases map to TRBD2. The CDR3 loop spans 15 amino acids. The germline gives CDR1 SGHTA, CDR2 FQGNSA. The J segment lost 4 bases and the V segment lost 7 bases, leaving 10 bases of the junction unmatched. The CDR3 bases are TGTGCCAGCACCCTCTTGGGGGGGGGTTACAATGAGCAGTTCTTC. It codes for CASTLLGGGYNEQFF. Together with reference TRBV7-2 and TRBJ2-1, the CDR3 gives the full variable domain: GAGVSQSPSNKVTEKGKDVELRCDPISGHTALYWYRQSLGQGLEFLIYFQGNSAPDKSGLPSDRFSAERTGGSVSTLTIQRTQQEDSAVYLCASTLLGGGYNEQFFGPGTRLTVL.

The V and J genes are TRBV20-1 and TRBJ2-7, with D perhaps being TRBD1 or TRBD2 (5 bases each). Deletions cut 3 bases from V and 3 bases from J, with 15 bases between. The CDR3 length is 14 residues. From germline, CDR1 is DFQATT and CDR2 SNEGSKA (reference sequence). CDR3 in amino acids: CSASAFGANYEQYF. The CDR3 DNA follows: TGCAGTGCTAGTGCGTTCGGGGCCAACTACGAGCAGTACTTC.

The rearrangement joins TRBV7-9 to TRBJ2-5; D possibly matches TRBD1 or TRBD2 (5 bases each). Germline CDR1 is SEHNR and CDR2 is FQNEAQ (reference sequence). This CDR3 is built from 13 residues. Trimming stripped 7 bases from V and 4 bases from J, with 13 bases between. The CDR3: CASTRKGRETQYF. Here the CDR3 DNA reads TGTGCCAGCACCCGCAAGGGACGAGAGACCCAGTACTTC.

V is TRBV11-2 and J is TRBJ1-2; D is unresolved. Trimming pared 6 bases from V and 5 bases from J, leaving 10 bases between. Germline values: CDR1 SGHAT, CDR2 FQNNGV. CDR3 length: 12 residues. The CDR3 sequence: CASSSLLYGYTF. The CDR3 nucleotides are TGTGCCAGCAGTTCACTACTTTATGGCTACACCTTC.

The chain employs TRBV7-2 and TRBJ1-3; D unclear. CDR3 length: 15 amino acids. Trimming took off 5 bases at V and 6 bases at J, with 17 bases between the two ends. Germline V gene sequence: CDR1 SGHTA, CDR2 FQGNSA. The CDR3 protein is CASSPRTGHLNTIYF. Here the CDR3 DNA reads TGTGCCAGCAGCCCCAGGACCGGGCACTTAAACACCATATATTTT.

V and J are TRBV12-3 or TRBV12-4 and TRBJ2-2, with 15 positions matching TRBD2. The V segment lost 7 bases and the J segment 4 bases; nucleotides outside the gene matches: 10. CDR3 length: 18 residues. CDR3 sequence reads: CASIPGLAGGLLTGELFF. The CDR3, as DNA: TGTGCCAGCATCCCGGGACTAGCGGGAGGCCTACTCACCGGGGAGCTGTTTTTT.

The chain recombines TRBV20-1 with TRBJ2-4; 16 bases line up with TRBD2. The CDR3 is 17 residues long. CDR1 DFQATT and CDR2 SNEGSKA come from the germline V gene (reference sequence). The CDR3 bases are TGCTGTGTAATGGGGACTAGCGGGAGGGAAGCCAAAAACATTCAGTACTTC. Amino acid sequence: CCVMGTSGREAKNIQYF.

This clonotype was detected a few times. This chain connects TRBV20-1 to TRBJ1-6; D unclear. The CDR3 contains 15 residues. Per germline, CDR1 DFQATT and CDR2 SNEGSKA (reference sequence). The V end lost 0 bases, the J end lost 4 bases, and 10 bases lay between the germline ends. The CDR3 sequence: CSARDSREYNSPLHF. The CDR3 bases are TGCAGTGCTAGAGATAGTAGGGAATATAATTCACCCCTCCACTTT.

The chain employs TRBV12-3 or TRBV12-4 and TRBJ1-6; D gene uncertain. The CDR3 sequence is 14 residues long. The germline V and J ends were trimmed by 5 bases and 7 bases, with 12 bases remaining between them. The CDR3 loop is CASSVWLGNSPLHF. CDR3 nucleotides: TGTGCCAGCAGTGTGTGGTTGGGGAATTCACCCCTCCACTTT.

J is TRBJ1-2 and V is TRBV6-5; a weak D match, TRBD1 (6 bases). This CDR3 comprises 12 residues. CDR1 and CDR2 (germline): MNHEY, SVGAGI. V lost 5 bases and J lost 7, with 11 bases in between. The CDR3 nucleotides read TGTGCCAGCAGTAAGGGACACCTTGGCTACACCTTC. Protein: CASSKGHLGYTF.

This clonotype was seen more than once but under ten times. Here the CDR3 reads CSAIQTSGRSYSYNEQFF. The CDR3 nucleotides read TGCAGTGCTATTCAGACTAGCGGGAGATCCTACTCCTACAATGAGCAGTTCTTC. This chain links TRBV20-1 with TRBJ2-1, with 12 bases aligning to TRBD2. J lost 0 bases, V lost 4 bases, and 10 bases had no gene match. Per the germline V gene, CDR1 is DFQATT and CDR2 is SNEGSKA (reference sequence). The CDR3 totals 18 residues.

J is TRBJ2-2 and V is TRBV6-1; weak D call: TRBD1 (6 bases). Germline V gene sequence: CDR1 MNHNS, CDR2 SASEGT. Trimming removed 6 bases at V and 2 bases at J, with 16 bases between. The CDR3 runs 16 residues. The CDR3 nucleotides read TGTGCCAGCAGAACCCCGGGACAACCTAACACCGGGGAGCTGTTTTTT. Translated: CASRTPGQPNTGELFF.